This T cell receptor beta chain was recovered during a study of shared clonotypes between healthy human individuals. The study's findings and limits: With a handful of donors compared, about 5.2% of naive CD4 clonotypes were shared.

Germline CDR1 and CDR2: SNHLY and FYNNEI. This CDR3 comprises 14 residues. The junction had 6 bases not matched to a gene; V was cut back by 6 bases and J by 3 bases. Naive-designated CD8 cells lacked CD45RO, were positively enriched for CCR7, and omitted terminally differentiated effector memory CD45RA+ cells. The study drew its donors from healthy HIV-negative adults without recent acute infections or vaccinations. Some clones are missing from TCRdb's copy, which holds only in-frame ones; the method was immunoSEQ multiplex PCR. The sample has fewer than 800,000 clones; about 90% are singletons. About this clone: What it recognizes is unknown.

This TCR was recovered from a man aged 25 to 45 in good health. Sequenced: naive CD8+ T cells sorted from blood. The V and J genes are TRBV2 and TRBJ1-1; 8 bases match TRBD1. CDR3 sequence (DNA): TGTGCCAGCAGAGGACAGGGCTGGGACACTGAAGCTTTCTTT. Its protein is CASRGQGWDTEAFF. The whole variable domain, remainder taken from reference TRBV2 and TRBJ1-1, is EPEVTQTPSHQVTQMGQEVILRCVPISNHLYFYWYRQILGQKVEFLVSFYNNEISEKSEIFDDQFSVERPDGSNFTLKIRSTKLEDSAMYFCASRGQGWDTEAFFGQGTRLTVV.